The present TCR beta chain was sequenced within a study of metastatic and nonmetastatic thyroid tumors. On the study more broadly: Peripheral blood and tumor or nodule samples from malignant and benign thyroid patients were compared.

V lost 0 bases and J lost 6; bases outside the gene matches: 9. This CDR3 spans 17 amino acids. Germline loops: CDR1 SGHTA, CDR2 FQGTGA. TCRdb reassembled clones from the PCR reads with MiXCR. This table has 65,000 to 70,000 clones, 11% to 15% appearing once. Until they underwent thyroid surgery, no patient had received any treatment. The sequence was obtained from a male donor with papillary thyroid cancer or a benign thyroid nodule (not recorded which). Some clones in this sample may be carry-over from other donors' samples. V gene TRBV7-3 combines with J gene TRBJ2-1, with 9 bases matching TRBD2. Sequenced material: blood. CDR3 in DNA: TGTGCCAGCAGCTTAACGTTAGTAGCGGGAGCCTTCAATGAGCAGTTCTTC. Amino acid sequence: CASSLTLVAGAFNEQFF.